This TCR beta chain was retrieved from a study of blood T cell repertoires in COVID-19. Study at large: T cells, B-cell-depleted T cells, or PBMCs provided the cDNA or gDNA that served as material.

In this sample, this clone turned up many times. In the original processing: How many nucleated cells were present was estimated from reference gene primer amplification. The repertoire was sequenced with immunoSEQ multiplex PCR; TCRdb's copy has only in-frame clones and lacks some. V, J and clone size derive from that table, while D and trimming were established from the DNA sequence. The sample carries over 200,000 clones, about nine tenths recorded once. Trimming shortened V by 0 bases and J by 6 bases, and 17 bases separated the two germline ends. Per germline, CDR1 KGHSH and CDR2 LQKENI. The CDR3 sequence is 16 residues long.

This rearrangement joins TRBV18 to TRBJ1-1; D is undetermined. This receptor was obtained from a man between 60 and 75 years old who had recovered from COVID-19. Sequencing was done on a sample of peripheral blood. The CDR3: CASSPPVAALRAEAFF. The DNA of the CDR3 is TGTGCCAGCTCACCACCGGTAGCCGCCTTGAGGGCTGAAGCTTTCTTT.